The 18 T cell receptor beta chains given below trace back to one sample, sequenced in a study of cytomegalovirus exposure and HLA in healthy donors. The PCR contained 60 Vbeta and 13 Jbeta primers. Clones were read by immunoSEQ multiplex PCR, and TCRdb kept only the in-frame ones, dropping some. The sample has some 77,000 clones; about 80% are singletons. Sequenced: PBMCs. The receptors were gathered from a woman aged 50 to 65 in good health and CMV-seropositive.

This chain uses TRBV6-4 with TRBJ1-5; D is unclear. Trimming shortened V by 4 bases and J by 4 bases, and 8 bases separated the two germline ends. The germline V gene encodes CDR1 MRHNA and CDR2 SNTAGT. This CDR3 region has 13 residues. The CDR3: CASSVGENQPQHF. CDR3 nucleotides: TGTGCCAGCAGTGTCGGGGAAAATCAGCCCCAGCATTTT.

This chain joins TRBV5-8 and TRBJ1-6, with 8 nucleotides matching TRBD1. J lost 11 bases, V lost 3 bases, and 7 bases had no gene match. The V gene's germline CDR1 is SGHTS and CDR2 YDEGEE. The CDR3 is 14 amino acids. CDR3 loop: CASSSDRGRPPLHF. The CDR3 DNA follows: TGTGCCAGCAGCTCAGACAGGGGTCGTCCACCCCTCCACTTT.

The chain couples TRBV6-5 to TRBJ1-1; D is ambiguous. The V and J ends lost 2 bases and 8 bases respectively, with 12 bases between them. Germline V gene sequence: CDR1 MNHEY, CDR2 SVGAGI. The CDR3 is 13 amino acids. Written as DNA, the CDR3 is TGTGCCAGCAGTTACGAGGGAAAAGGGGAAGCTTTCTTT. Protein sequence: CASSYEGKGEAFF.

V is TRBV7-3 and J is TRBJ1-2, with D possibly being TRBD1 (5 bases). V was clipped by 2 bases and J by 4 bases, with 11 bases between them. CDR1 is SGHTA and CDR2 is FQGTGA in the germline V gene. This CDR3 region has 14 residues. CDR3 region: CASSLDRQGYGYTF. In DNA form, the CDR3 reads TGTGCCAGCAGCTTAGACCGCCAGGGCTATGGCTACACCTTC.

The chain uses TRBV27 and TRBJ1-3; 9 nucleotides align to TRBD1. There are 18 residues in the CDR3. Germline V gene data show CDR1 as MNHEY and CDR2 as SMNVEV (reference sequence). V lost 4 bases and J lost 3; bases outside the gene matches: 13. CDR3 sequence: CASSSLGQGANLGNTIYF. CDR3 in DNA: TGTGCCAGCAGTTCTCTGGGACAGGGTGCGAACCTTGGAAACACCATATATTTT.

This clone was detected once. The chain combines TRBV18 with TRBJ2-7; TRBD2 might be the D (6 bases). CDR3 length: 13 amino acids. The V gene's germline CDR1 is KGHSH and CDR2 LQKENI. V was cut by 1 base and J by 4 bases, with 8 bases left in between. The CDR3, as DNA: TGTGCCAGCTCACCACGGCGGGGTTACGAGCAGTACTTC. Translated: CASSPRRGYEQYF.

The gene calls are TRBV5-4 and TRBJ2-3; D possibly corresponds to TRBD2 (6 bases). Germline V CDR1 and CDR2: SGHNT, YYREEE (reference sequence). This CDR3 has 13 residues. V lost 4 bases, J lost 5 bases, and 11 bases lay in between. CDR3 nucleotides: TGTGCCAGCAGCCTAGGACTAAAAGATACGCAGTATTTT. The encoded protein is CASSLGLKDTQYF.

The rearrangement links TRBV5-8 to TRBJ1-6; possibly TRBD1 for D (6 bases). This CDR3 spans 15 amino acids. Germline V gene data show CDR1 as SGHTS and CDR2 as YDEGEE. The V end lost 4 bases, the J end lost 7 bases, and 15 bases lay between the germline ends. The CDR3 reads CASSIQGVLNSPLHF. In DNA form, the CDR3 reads TGTGCCAGCAGCATACAGGGAGTCCTAAATTCACCCCTCCACTTT. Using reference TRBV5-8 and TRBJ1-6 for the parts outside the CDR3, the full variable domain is EAGVTQSPTHLIKTRGQQATLRCSPISGHTSVYWYQQALGLGLQFLLWYDEGEERNRGNFPPRFSGRQFPNYSSELNVNALELEDSALYLCASSIQGVLNSPLHFGNGTRLTVT.

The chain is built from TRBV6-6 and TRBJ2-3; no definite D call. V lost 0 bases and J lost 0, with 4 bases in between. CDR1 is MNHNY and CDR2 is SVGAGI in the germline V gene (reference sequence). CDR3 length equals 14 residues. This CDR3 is CASSYSLSTDTQYF. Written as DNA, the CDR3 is TGTGCCAGCAGTTACTCCCTTAGCACAGATACGCAGTATTTT.

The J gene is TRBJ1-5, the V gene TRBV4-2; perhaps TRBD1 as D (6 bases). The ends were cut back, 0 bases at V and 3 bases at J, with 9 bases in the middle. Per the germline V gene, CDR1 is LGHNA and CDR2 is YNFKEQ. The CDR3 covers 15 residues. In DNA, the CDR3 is TGTGCCAGCAGCCAAGAATGGACAGACAATCAGCCCCAGCATTTT. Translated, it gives CASSQEWTDNQPQHF.

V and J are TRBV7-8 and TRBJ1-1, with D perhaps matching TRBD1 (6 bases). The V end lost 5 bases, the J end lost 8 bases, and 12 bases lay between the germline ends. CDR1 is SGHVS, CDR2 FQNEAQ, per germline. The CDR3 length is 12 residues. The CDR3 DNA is TGTGCCAGCAGCGTAGACAGGTTGGAAGCTTTCTTT. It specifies CASSVDRLEAFF. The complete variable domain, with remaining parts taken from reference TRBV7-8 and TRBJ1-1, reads GAGVSQSPRYKVAKRGQDVALRCDPISGHVSLFWYQQALGQGPEFLTYFQNEAQLDKSGLPSDRFFAERPEGSVSTLKIQRTQQEDSAVYLCASSVDRLEAFFGQGTRLTVV.

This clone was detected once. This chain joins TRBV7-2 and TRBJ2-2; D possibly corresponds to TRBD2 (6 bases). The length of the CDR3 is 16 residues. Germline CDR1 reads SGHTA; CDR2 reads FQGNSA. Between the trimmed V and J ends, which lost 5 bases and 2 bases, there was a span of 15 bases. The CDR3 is CASSPLERANTGELFF. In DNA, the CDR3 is TGTGCCAGCAGCCCTTTGGAGCGGGCTAACACCGGGGAGCTGTTTTTT.

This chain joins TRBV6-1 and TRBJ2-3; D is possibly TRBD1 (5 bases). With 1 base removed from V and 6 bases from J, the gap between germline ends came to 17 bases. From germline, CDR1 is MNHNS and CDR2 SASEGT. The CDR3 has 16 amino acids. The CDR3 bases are TGTGCCAGCAGTGAAGGACAGTTTAGAAACCTCGATACGCAGTATTTT. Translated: CASSEGQFRNLDTQYF.

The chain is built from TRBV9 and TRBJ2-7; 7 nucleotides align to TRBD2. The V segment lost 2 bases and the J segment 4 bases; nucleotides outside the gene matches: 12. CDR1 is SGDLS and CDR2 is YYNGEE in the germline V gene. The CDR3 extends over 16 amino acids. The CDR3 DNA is TGTGCCAGCAGCGTCTACGGCGAAGCGGGGACTTACGAGCAGTACTTC. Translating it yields CASSVYGEAGTYEQYF.

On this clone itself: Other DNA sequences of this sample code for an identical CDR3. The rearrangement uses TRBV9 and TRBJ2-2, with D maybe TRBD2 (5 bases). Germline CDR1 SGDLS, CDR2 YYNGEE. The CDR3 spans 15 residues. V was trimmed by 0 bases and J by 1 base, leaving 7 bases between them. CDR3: CASSVGGLNTGELFF. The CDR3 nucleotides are TGTGCCAGCAGCGTAGGAGGGTTGAACACCGGGGAGCTGTTTTTT.

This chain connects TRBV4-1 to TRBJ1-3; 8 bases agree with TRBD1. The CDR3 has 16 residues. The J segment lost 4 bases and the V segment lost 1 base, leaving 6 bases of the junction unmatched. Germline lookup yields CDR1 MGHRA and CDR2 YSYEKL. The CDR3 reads CASSQGAGQGGNTIYF. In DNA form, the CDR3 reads TGCGCCAGCAGCCAAGGTGCTGGACAGGGAGGAAACACCATATATTTT.

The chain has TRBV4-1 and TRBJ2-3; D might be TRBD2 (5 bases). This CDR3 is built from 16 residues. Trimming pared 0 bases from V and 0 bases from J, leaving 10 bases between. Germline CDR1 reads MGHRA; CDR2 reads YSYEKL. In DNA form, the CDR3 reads TGCGCCAGCAGCCAAGAGGGAGCAGTTAGCACAGATACGCAGTATTTT. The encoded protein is CASSQEGAVSTDTQYF.

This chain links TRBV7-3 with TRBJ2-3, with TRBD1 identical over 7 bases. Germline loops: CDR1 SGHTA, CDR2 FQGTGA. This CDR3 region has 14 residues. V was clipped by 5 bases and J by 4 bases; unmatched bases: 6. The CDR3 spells CASSPNRGSDTQYF. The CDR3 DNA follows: TGTGCCAGCAGCCCGAACAGGGGCTCAGATACGCAGTATTTT.